A selection of T cell receptor beta chains follows, all from one sample in a study of OX40 agonist ivuxolimab in advanced cancers. Assay used: immunoSEQ multiplex PCR; TCRdb lists only in-frame clones, some missing. Of 50,000 to 65,000 clones in the sample, 85% to 95% are singletons; the top ten hold 13%. This specimen was CD4+ or CD8+ T cells sorted from blood, taken in a trial of the OX40 agonist ivuxolimab. These receptors originate from an adult with an advanced solid tumor such as melanoma, head and neck, liver or kidney cancer. The CDR3 runs from the conserved cysteine through the conserved F or W. The D gene is left open where the match is weak. Clone size is not always given. Where it is, it says once, few, many or a class for expanded clones.

clone_size: -; v_call: TRBV4-1; j_call: TRBJ2-5; d_call: TRBD2; cdr3_aa: CASSLGLAAQETQYF; cdr3_nt: TGCGCCAGCAGCCTCGGACTAGCGGCGCAAGAGACCCAGTACTTC
clone_size: -; v_call: TRBV4-1; j_call: TRBJ1-3; d_call: -; cdr3_aa: CASSRRQDDYSGNTIYF; cdr3_nt: TGCGCCAGCAGCCGCCGACAGGACGACTACTCTGGAAACACCATATATTTT
clone_size: -; v_call: TRBV25-1; j_call: TRBJ1-1; d_call: -; cdr3_aa: CASSEFWGLNTEAFF; cdr3_nt: TGTGCCAGCAGTGAATTCTGGGGACTGAACACTGAAGCTTTCTTT
clone_size: -; v_call: TRBV9; j_call: TRBJ1-1; d_call: TRBD1; cdr3_aa: CASSVTDRGPNTEAFF; cdr3_nt: TGTGCCAGCAGCGTAACCGACAGGGGGCCGAACACTGAAGCTTTCTTT
clone_size: once; v_call: TRBV5-1; j_call: TRBJ1-2; d_call: TRBD1; cdr3_aa: CASSSALQGIYGYTF; cdr3_nt: TGCGCCAGCAGCTCTGCGCTACAGGGGATCTATGGCTACACCTTC
clone_size: -; v_call: TRBV27; j_call: TRBJ1-3; d_call: -; cdr3_aa: CASKADSAGNTIYF; cdr3_nt: TGTGCCAGCAAGGCCGACAGTGCTGGAAACACCATATATTTT
clone_size: -; v_call: TRBV19; j_call: TRBJ2-1; d_call: TRBD2; cdr3_aa: CASTQLAGTYNEQFF; cdr3_nt: TGTGCCAGTACCCAGCTAGCGGGCACCTACAATGAGCAGTTCTTC
clone_size: -; v_call: TRBV18; j_call: TRBJ2-7; d_call: -; cdr3_aa: CASSNKPRDHEQYF; cdr3_nt: TGTGCCAGCTCAAACAAGCCCAGGGACCACGAGCAGTACTTC
clone_size: -; v_call: TRBV13; j_call: TRBJ2-5; d_call: -; cdr3_aa: CASSPWTVQETQYF; cdr3_nt: TGTGCCAGCAGCCCTTGGACAGTCCAAGAGACCCAGTACTTC
clone_size: -; v_call: TRBV4-1; j_call: TRBJ2-7; d_call: -; cdr3_aa: CASSPGRHRSYEQYF; cdr3_nt: TGCGCCAGCAGCCCTGGGAGACACCGGTCCTACGAGCAGTACTTC
clone_size: -; v_call: TRBV6-6; j_call: TRBJ1-2; d_call: TRBD1; cdr3_aa: CASSYQGGGNGYTF; cdr3_nt: TGTGCCAGCAGTTACCAGGGAGGGGGCAACGGCTACACCTTC
clone_size: -; v_call: TRBV7-9; j_call: TRBJ2-5; d_call: TRBD1; cdr3_aa: CASSTTGGMETQYF; cdr3_nt: TGTGCCAGCAGCACTACAGGGGGCATGGAGACCCAGTACTTC
clone_size: -; v_call: TRBV6-5; j_call: TRBJ2-1; d_call: TRBD1; cdr3_aa: CASSPGTVYNEQFF; cdr3_nt: TGTGCCAGCAGTCCCGGGACAGTATACAATGAGCAGTTCTTC
clone_size: -; v_call: TRBV7-9; j_call: TRBJ1-4; d_call: TRBD1; cdr3_aa: CASSSLTGGREKLFF; cdr3_nt: TGTGCCAGCAGCTCGCTAACAGGGGGTCGGGAAAAACTGTTTTTT
clone_size: -; v_call: TRBV7-8; j_call: TRBJ2-1; d_call: TRBD2; cdr3_aa: CASLAGDYNEQFF; cdr3_nt: TGTGCCAGCCTAGCGGGAGACTACAATGAGCAGTTCTTC
clone_size: -; v_call: TRBV13; j_call: TRBJ1-3; d_call: -; cdr3_aa: CASSLEPAGNTIYF; cdr3_nt: TGTGCCAGCAGCTTAGAACCGGCCGGAAACACCATATATTTT
clone_size: once; v_call: TRBV5-1; j_call: TRBJ2-3; d_call: TRBD2; cdr3_aa: CASRDLGLAGLRTDTQYF; cdr3_nt: TGCGCCAGCAGAGATCTGGGACTAGCGGGACTCCGCACAGATACGCAGTATTTT
clone_size: -; v_call: TRBV27; j_call: TRBJ2-7; d_call: -; cdr3_aa: CASSLTWGNEQYF; cdr3_nt: TGTGCCAGCAGTTTGACCTGGGGGAACGAGCAGTACTTC
clone_size: once; v_call: TRBV27; j_call: TRBJ2-3; d_call: TRBD2; cdr3_aa: CASSLVLAGGWDTQYF; cdr3_nt: TGTGCCAGCAGTTTAGTGTTAGCGGGAGGATGGGATACGCAGTATTTT
clone_size: once; v_call: TRBV29-1; j_call: TRBJ2-1; d_call: -; cdr3_aa: CSVESDQSSYNEQFF; cdr3_nt: TGCAGCGTTGAATCGGACCAGAGCTCCTACAATGAGCAGTTCTTC
clone_size: -; v_call: TRBV5-4; j_call: TRBJ2-7; d_call: TRBD1; cdr3_aa: CASSPVRQGLLVYEQYF; cdr3_nt: TGTGCCAGCAGCCCCGTGAGACAGGGGCTTCTCGTCTACGAGCAGTACTTC
clone_size: -; v_call: TRBV7-2; j_call: TRBJ2-7; d_call: -; cdr3_aa: CASSLGPMVSYEQYF; cdr3_nt: TGTGCCAGCAGCTTAGGCCCCATGGTCTCCTACGAGCAGTACTTC
clone_size: -; v_call: TRBV6-1; j_call: TRBJ1-3; d_call: -; cdr3_aa: CARAFVGEVGNTIYF; cdr3_nt: TGTGCCAGGGCGTTTGTAGGGGAAGTCGGAAACACCATATATTTT
clone_size: -; v_call: TRBV7-6; j_call: TRBJ2-7; d_call: -; cdr3_aa: CASSLLRDGTYEQYF; cdr3_nt: TGTGCCAGCAGCTTACTCCGGGACGGGACCTACGAGCAGTACTTC
clone_size: -; v_call: TRBV7-6; j_call: TRBJ2-2; d_call: -; cdr3_aa: CASSLEAANTGELFF; cdr3_nt: TGTGCCAGCAGCTTAGAGGCAGCGAACACCGGGGAGCTGTTTTTT
clone_size: -; v_call: TRBV27; j_call: TRBJ1-4; d_call: -; cdr3_aa: CASSLFMANEKLFF; cdr3_nt: TGTGCCAGCAGTTTATTCATGGCTAATGAAAAACTGTTTTTT
clone_size: -; v_call: TRBV11-2; j_call: TRBJ2-5; d_call: -; cdr3_aa: CASSLGYGPEGETQYF; cdr3_nt: TGTGCCAGCAGCTTAGGGTATGGCCCAGAGGGAGAGACCCAGTACTTC
clone_size: -; v_call: TRBV7-6; j_call: TRBJ1-4; d_call: -; cdr3_aa: CASSSPGMEKLFF; cdr3_nt: TGTGCCAGCTCCTCCCCAGGGATGGAAAAACTGTTTTTT
clone_size: -; v_call: TRBV6-6; j_call: TRBJ2-5; d_call: TRBD2; cdr3_aa: CASSYSGRAETQYF; cdr3_nt: TGTGCCAGCAGTTACAGCGGGAGAGCAGAGACCCAGTACTTC
clone_size: once; v_call: TRBV18; j_call: TRBJ1-3; d_call: TRBD1; cdr3_aa: CASSPPTGGGTGNTIYF; cdr3_nt: TGTGCCAGCTCACCCCCAACGGGAGGGGGCACTGGAAACACCATATATTTT
clone_size: once; v_call: TRBV2; j_call: TRBJ2-7; d_call: -; cdr3_aa: CASSSLRDLGLNEQYF; cdr3_nt: TGTGCCAGCAGTTCCCTACGGGACCTTGGATTAAACGAGCAGTACTTC
clone_size: -; v_call: TRBV4-1; j_call: TRBJ2-1; d_call: -; cdr3_aa: CASSQDWGVGSYNEQFF; cdr3_nt: TGCGCCAGCAGCCAAGATTGGGGGGTCGGCTCCTACAATGAGCAGTTCTTC
clone_size: once; v_call: TRBV7-8; j_call: TRBJ2-1; d_call: TRBD2; cdr3_aa: CASSAGTSAFYNEQFF; cdr3_nt: TGTGCCAGCAGCGCCGGGACTAGCGCCTTCTACAATGAGCAGTTCTTC
clone_size: -; v_call: TRBV5-1; j_call: TRBJ2-7; d_call: -; cdr3_aa: CASSLQFAYEQYF; cdr3_nt: TGCGCCAGCAGCTTGCAATTTGCCTACGAGCAGTACTTC
clone_size: -; v_call: TRBV12-5; j_call: TRBJ1-1; d_call: -; cdr3_aa: CASGFGGNTEAFF; cdr3_nt: TGTGCTAGTGGTTTCGGTGGGAACACTGAAGCTTTCTTT
clone_size: -; v_call: TRBV4-3; j_call: TRBJ1-2; d_call: -; cdr3_aa: CASSPGEGGNYGYTF; cdr3_nt: TGCGCCAGCAGCCCAGGAGAGGGAGGGAACTATGGCTACACCTTC
clone_size: -; v_call: TRBV6-5; j_call: TRBJ1-1; d_call: -; cdr3_aa: CASSYLEGMGTEAFF; cdr3_nt: TGTGCCAGCAGTTACTTGGAGGGGATGGGGACTGAAGCTTTCTTT
clone_size: -; v_call: TRBV5-5; j_call: TRBJ2-7; d_call: TRBD2; cdr3_aa: CASSPGLVRYEQYF; cdr3_nt: TGTGCCAGCAGCCCTGGACTAGTCAGGTACGAGCAGTACTTC
clone_size: -; v_call: TRBV9; j_call: TRBJ2-7; d_call: -; cdr3_aa: CASSPGIKGLIYEQYF; cdr3_nt: TGTGCCAGCAGCCCTGGGATCAAGGGACTTATCTACGAGCAGTACTTC
clone_size: -; v_call: TRBV7-9; j_call: TRBJ1-1; d_call: -; cdr3_aa: CAVRRWDTEAFF; cdr3_nt: TGTGCCGTGCGTCGGTGGGACACTGAAGCTTTCTTT
clone_size: -; v_call: TRBV5-1; j_call: TRBJ1-5; d_call: TRBD1; cdr3_aa: CASSLTGALNQPQHF; cdr3_nt: TGCGCCAGCAGCCTGACAGGGGCCCTAAATCAGCCCCAGCATTTT
clone_size: -; v_call: TRBV27; j_call: TRBJ2-7; d_call: -; cdr3_aa: CASSLSTGMEYEQYF; cdr3_nt: TGTGCCAGCAGTTTATCTACAGGGATGGAGTACGAGCAGTACTTC
clone_size: -; v_call: TRBV4-1; j_call: TRBJ1-1; d_call: -; cdr3_aa: CASSQGTEAFF; cdr3_nt: TGCGCCAGCAGCCAAGGAACTGAAGCTTTCTTT
clone_size: -; v_call: TRBV5-1; j_call: TRBJ2-3; d_call: -; cdr3_aa: CASSFSSITDTQYF; cdr3_nt: TGCGCCAGCAGCTTCTCAAGTATCACAGATACGCAGTATTTT
clone_size: -; v_call: TRBV10-3; j_call: TRBJ2-7; d_call: -; cdr3_aa: CAIGLGGASYEQYF; cdr3_nt: TGTGCCATCGGATTGGGTGGGGCCTCCTACGAGCAGTACTTC
clone_size: few; v_call: TRBV6-5; j_call: TRBJ1-1; d_call: -; cdr3_aa: CASSYSGQREAFF; cdr3_nt: TGTGCCAGCAGTTACTCCGGGCAGCGCGAAGCTTTCTTT
clone_size: -; v_call: TRBV4-2; j_call: TRBJ2-2; d_call: -; cdr3_aa: CASSLGTGNTGELFF; cdr3_nt: TGTGCCAGCAGCCTCGGGACGGGGAACACCGGGGAGCTGTTTTTT
clone_size: -; v_call: TRBV11-2; j_call: TRBJ1-4; d_call: -; cdr3_aa: CASQEVLKGEKLFF; cdr3_nt: TGTGCCAGCCAAGAGGTCCTAAAGGGTGAAAAACTGTTTTTT
clone_size: -; v_call: TRBV6-6; j_call: TRBJ2-3; d_call: TRBD2; cdr3_aa: CASSPSRGGTDTQYF; cdr3_nt: TGTGCCAGCAGTCCCTCTCGGGGGGGCACAGATACGCAGTATTTT
clone_size: -; v_call: TRBV19; j_call: TRBJ1-1; d_call: -; cdr3_aa: CASFIGNTEAFF; cdr3_nt: TGTGCCAGTTTTATAGGGAACACTGAAGCTTTCTTT
clone_size: -; v_call: TRBV19; j_call: TRBJ1-2; d_call: -; cdr3_aa: CASSSTGNSDGYTF; cdr3_nt: TGTGCCAGTAGTAGCACAGGGAACTCCGATGGCTACACCTTC
clone_size: -; v_call: TRBV28; j_call: TRBJ1-1; d_call: -; cdr3_aa: CASRRLNTEAFF; cdr3_nt: TGTGCCAGCAGGAGACTGAACACTGAAGCTTTCTTT
clone_size: few; v_call: TRBV19; j_call: TRBJ2-7; d_call: TRBD2; cdr3_aa: CASSISGNGVYEQYF; cdr3_nt: TGTGCCAGTAGTATTAGCGGGAACGGGGTCTACGAGCAGTACTTC
clone_size: -; v_call: TRBV5-1; j_call: TRBJ2-1; d_call: -; cdr3_aa: CASSLVEGNEQFF; cdr3_nt: TGCGCCAGCAGCTTGGTGGAGGGAAATGAGCAGTTCTTC
clone_size: -; v_call: TRBV10-3; j_call: TRBJ2-1; d_call: -; cdr3_aa: CAISESGRGNEQFF; cdr3_nt: TGTGCCATCAGTGAGTCGGGAAGGGGCAATGAGCAGTTCTTC
clone_size: -; v_call: TRBV2; j_call: TRBJ2-1; d_call: -; cdr3_aa: CARSNPGVGDNEQFF; cdr3_nt: TGTGCCAGGAGCAATCCGGGAGTTGGAGATAATGAGCAGTTCTTC
clone_size: -; v_call: TRBV7-9; j_call: TRBJ1-2; d_call: TRBD1; cdr3_aa: CASSLAWTGANYGYTF; cdr3_nt: TGTGCCAGCAGCTTAGCGTGGACAGGGGCTAACTATGGCTACACCTTC